The entry below gives a single T cell receptor beta chain sequence along with its context. Its antigen is currently unknown. Germline-derived CDR1 and CDR2 are SGDLS and YYNGEE. V shed 4 bases, J shed 7 bases, and the junction held 9 bases outside the gene matches. This CDR3 is 16 amino acids long. Researchers amplified the TCR beta CDR3 regions from RNA transcripts. First-round RT-PCR targeting the TCR CDR3 was performed with the HTBI primer set. TCRdb fed the multiplex PCR reads into MiXCR, producing one record per CDR3 protein. The sample has about 250,000 distinct CDR3 sequences; 22% are singletons. This specimen comes from a study of T cells in Graves' hyperthyroidism and ophthalmopathy. Study findings and constraints: Most expanded thyroid clonotypes above 0.001 also appeared in blood.

The chain employs TRBV9 and TRBJ1-4; TRBD1 agrees at 11 bases. The sample comprised blood. The sequence was obtained from a man in his thirties or forties with Graves' ophthalmopathy. The CDR3 reads CASSRAGQGDREKLFF. The DNA of the CDR3 is TGTGCCAGCAGCCGGGCGGGACAGGGGGATCGTGAAAAACTGTTTTTT.